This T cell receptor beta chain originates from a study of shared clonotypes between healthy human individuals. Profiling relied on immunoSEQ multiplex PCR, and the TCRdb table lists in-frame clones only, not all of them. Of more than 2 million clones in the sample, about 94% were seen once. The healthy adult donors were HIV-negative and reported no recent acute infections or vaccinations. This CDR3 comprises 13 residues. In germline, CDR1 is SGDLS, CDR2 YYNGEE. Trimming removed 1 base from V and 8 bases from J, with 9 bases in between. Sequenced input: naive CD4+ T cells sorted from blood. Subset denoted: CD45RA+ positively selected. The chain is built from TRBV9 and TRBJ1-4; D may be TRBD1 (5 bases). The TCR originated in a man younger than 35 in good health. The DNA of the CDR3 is TGTGCCAGCAGCGTACAGGGCCAAGAAAAACTGTTTTTT. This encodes CASSVQGQEKLFF.